This T cell receptor beta chain was sequenced during a study of human T cells and chemical hapten exposure. Study-level background: How much TCR each sample yielded varied, mostly because pooled library volumes differed slightly. General study results and limits: PT1 expanded TCR counts and patch test score correlated positively.

Many counts were recorded for this clonotype. As yet, its antigen is unknown. Time point denoted: patch test 3, about 24 weeks after DPC sensitization. Noted treatment: therapeutic diphenylcyclopropenone sensitization with weekly scalp DPC. Patches went on only after blood had been drawn each time. In TCRdb, the RACE reads were re-called with MiXCR into one record per CDR3 protein. The table lists tens of thousands of distinct CDR3 sequences, approximately 12% of them singletons. This specimen consisted of whole blood, obtained in connection with sensitization to the hapten diphenylcyclopropenone (DPC). This clonotype was obtained from a woman in her forties or fifties with alopecia areata. Some clones in this sample may be carry-over from other donors' samples.

The CDR3 coding sequence is TGTGCCAGCAGCTTCAACTATGGCTACACCTTC. Protein product: CASSFNYGYTF. V gene TRBV7-2 combines with J gene TRBJ1-2; D ambiguous. Germline values: CDR1 SGHTA, CDR2 FQGNSA. The CDR3 loop spans 11 amino acids. V lost 3 bases and J 2 bases, leaving 1 base between the germline ends.